This TCR beta chain was captured by sequencing in a study of cytomegalovirus exposure and HLA in healthy donors. Study-wide findings and caveats: TCR beta V segments were, for the most part, productive about 87% or about 30% of the time in an earlier analysis. Reported performance of the classifier showed diagnosis of cytomegalovirus status with high specificity and sensitivity. In a later analysis, a genetic analysis reported fewer productive-TCR N-insertions in an Asian-associated ancestry cluster than the cohort average.

The V end lost 0 bases, the J end lost 4 bases, and 10 bases lay between the germline ends. CDR3 length: 15 residues. The germline CDR1 and CDR2 sequences are WSHSY and SAAADI. On this clone: Its antigen is still unknown.

This PCR relied on a set of 60 Vbeta primers and 13 Jbeta primers. Only in-frame clones appear in the TCRdb table, and some are missing; sequencing was by immunoSEQ multiplex PCR. The sample includes over 100,000 clones, nearly 65% seen only once; the top ten take 4.8%. The chain combines TRBV10-2 with TRBJ1-5; tentatively, D is TRBD1 (5 bases). This sequence was found in a human donor in good health. The source material was PBMCs. The CDR3: CASSESGEGNQPQHF. CDR3 coding DNA: TGCGCCAGCAGTGAGTCCGGGGAGGGGAATCAGCCCCAGCATTTT.